Shown below are 20 T cell receptor beta chains from a single sample sequenced in a study of blood T cell repertoires in COVID-19. Produced via immunoSEQ multiplex PCR; TCRdb's table is partial and in-frame only. The data show around 320,000 clones, roughly nine tenths seen once. Material for sequencing was PBMCs or T cells enriched from blood (not recorded which). The receptors were sampled from a woman in her twenties or thirties who had been exposed to COVID-19.

The J gene is TRBJ2-3, the V gene TRBV5-4; 7 bases are a match to TRBD1. Germline values: CDR1 SGHNT, CDR2 YYREEE (reference sequence). This CDR3 spans 15 amino acids. Trimming removed 4 bases from V and 5 bases from J; junction bases left unmatched: 10. CDR3 amino acids: CASSPSRGPGDTQYF. CDR3 DNA: TGTGCCAGCAGCCCCTCGAGGGGGCCAGGAGATACGCAGTATTTT.

This chain joins TRBV10-1 and TRBJ1-2; D remains unclear. The CDR3 length is 16 residues. Germline V lookup: CDR1 WNHNN, CDR2 SYGVQD (reference sequence). V dropped 3 bases and J dropped 2 bases, with 16 bases sitting between them. The CDR3, as DNA: TGCGCCAGCAGTGAAAGGAGGGTAGGGCTGAACTATGGCTACACCTTC. Translating gives CASSERRVGLNYGYTF.

V gene TRBV4-1 combines with J gene TRBJ2-5, with D tentatively TRBD2 (5 bases). This CDR3 contains 13 residues. Trimming shortened V by 0 bases and J by 9 bases, and 11 bases separated the two germline ends. Germline V gene sequence: CDR1 MGHRA, CDR2 YSYEKL. The CDR3 loop is CASSQDMLAPQYF. The DNA for the CDR3 is TGCGCCAGCAGCCAAGATATGCTAGCCCCCCAGTACTTC.

The chain uses TRBV19 and TRBJ1-4, with 7 bases that match TRBD1. The CDR3 totals 14 residues. Trimming removed 5 bases from V and 2 bases from J; junction bases left unmatched: 2. From germline, CDR1 is LNHDA and CDR2 SQIVND (reference sequence). CDR3 in DNA: TGTGCCAGTAGTGACAGGGCCACTAATGAAAAACTGTTTTTT. This encodes CASSDRATNEKLFF.

V gene TRBV12-3 or TRBV12-4 combines with J gene TRBJ2-7; D is possibly TRBD2 (5 bases). CDR3 length equals 12 residues. V shed 6 bases and J shed 3 bases, with 9 bases lying between them. The CDR3 sequence is CASREGYYEQYF. CDR3 bases: TGTGCCAGCAGAGAGGGATACTACGAGCAGTACTTC.

This chain links TRBV27 with TRBJ2-7; TRBD1 aligns across 8 bases. V was clipped by 3 bases and J by 6 bases; unmatched bases: 7. The CDR3 is made up of 14 amino acids. Germline CDR1 and CDR2: MNHEY and SMNVEV (reference sequence). The CDR3 protein is CASSFVAGGSEQYF. CDR3 DNA: TGTGCCAGCAGTTTCGTGGCAGGGGGCTCCGAGCAGTACTTC.

The chain uses TRBV7-2 and TRBJ1-6; 8 bases match TRBD1. V shed 3 bases, J shed 6 bases, and the junction held 13 bases outside the gene matches. The CDR3 is 18 residues long. CDR1 SGHTA and CDR2 FQGNSA come from the germline V gene. CDR3 nucleotides: TGTGCCAGCAGCTTGAGGGTAGGGCAGGGGGCATCTAATTCACCCCTCCACTTT. Protein: CASSLRVGQGASNSPLHF. The whole variable domain, remainder taken from reference TRBV7-2 and TRBJ1-6, is GAGVSQSPSNKVTEKGKDVELRCDPISGHTALYWYRQSLGQGLEFLIYFQGNSAPDKSGLPSDRFSAERTGGSVSTLTIQRTQQEDSAVYLCASSLRVGQGASNSPLHFGNGTRLTVT.

The CDR3 DNA sequence: TGCGCCAGCAGCTCTATAGACAGGGGTTTTCCCTACGAGCAGTACTTC. Its translation is CASSSIDRGFPYEQYF. The chain combines TRBV5-1 with TRBJ2-7; 8 positions match TRBD1. The V and J ends lost 3 bases and 2 bases, in that order; junction bases with no gene match: 10. Looked up from germline, CDR1 is SGHRS and CDR2 is YFSETQ. The CDR3 has 16 amino acids.

This sequence joins TRBV25-1 and TRBJ2-1; TRBD1 might be the D (5 bases). CDR3 length: 15 amino acids. V was shortened by 2 bases and J by 8 bases, with 16 bases between the two germline ends. Germline CDR1 reads MGHDK; CDR2 reads SYGVNS. The CDR3, as DNA: TGTGCCAGCAGTGAAACGGGCAGGGCTAGTGATGAGCAGTTCTTC. Translated: CASSETGRASDEQFF.

This rearrangement joins TRBV27 to TRBJ1-1; D not resolved. This CDR3 is built from 16 residues. The ends were cut back, 5 bases at V and 3 bases at J, with 19 bases in the middle. The germline V gene encodes CDR1 MNHEY and CDR2 SMNVEV (reference sequence). The CDR3 bases are TGTGCCAGCAGTCCGACTGTGGCGCCGGTAGACACTGAAGCTTTCTTT. Translated: CASSPTVAPVDTEAFF.

Only one count was recorded for this clone. This sequence joins TRBV29-1 and TRBJ2-7; 8 bases map to TRBD2. Germline-derived CDR1 and CDR2 are SQVTM and ANQGSEA. CDR3 length equals 14 residues. V lost 7 bases, J lost 6 bases, and 14 bases stayed unmatched. The CDR3 sequence is CSGGSGIQAGEQYF. The CDR3 DNA is TGCAGCGGAGGTAGCGGGATCCAGGCGGGCGAGCAGTACTTC.

The J gene is TRBJ2-3, the V gene TRBV21-1; the table's D call TRBD2 went unverified against the DNA. TRBV21-1 is assigned pseudogene status. The CDR3 is made up of 14 amino acids. The CDR3 sequence: CASSEGSGTDTQYF. CDR3 DNA sequence: TGTGCCAGCAGCGAGGGCAGCGGCACAGATACGCAGTATTTT.

The V gene is TRBV12-3 or TRBV12-4, the J gene TRBJ1-1; no reliable D call. The V end lost 7 bases, the J end lost 5 bases, and 14 bases lay between the germline ends. The CDR3 runs 13 residues. DNA for the CDR3: TGTGCCAGCAATAAAAAGACTAAGACTGAAGCTTTCTTT. Protein: CASNKKTKTEAFF.

The chain links TRBV12-3 or TRBV12-4 to TRBJ1-2; TRBD1 might be the D (6 bases). The CDR3 is 13 residues long. V lost 3 bases and J 8 bases, leaving 13 bases between the germline ends. CDR3 region: CASSFSWGRGYTF. CDR3 coding DNA: TGTGCCAGCAGTTTTAGCTGGGGGCGCGGCTACACCTTC.

The chain recombines TRBV4-1 with TRBJ1-1; D gene uncertain. V was trimmed by 2 bases and J by 3 bases, leaving 13 bases between them. In germline, CDR1 is MGHRA, CDR2 YSYEKL. The CDR3 is 15 residues long. The CDR3 DNA reads as TGCGCCAGCAGCCAACAGGTACGATTGGACACTGAAGCTTTCTTT. Its protein is CASSQQVRLDTEAFF.

The chain carries TRBV3-1 (or the pseudogene TRBV3-2) and TRBJ2-5; TRBD2 might be the D (6 bases). Germline assignment: CDR1 LGHDT and CDR2 YNNKEL (reference sequence). CDR3 length: 14 residues. The ends were cut back, 1 base at V and 1 base at J, with 7 bases in the middle. The CDR3 coding sequence is TGTGCCAGCAGCCAAGGGACTACCCAAGAGACCCAGTACTTC. This sequence encodes CASSQGTTQETQYF.

The chain recombines TRBV27 with TRBJ1-4; 8 bases map to TRBD1. Germline values: CDR1 MNHEY, CDR2 SMNVEV (reference sequence). CDR3 length: 13 residues. The J segment lost 7 bases and the V segment lost 7 bases, leaving 5 bases of the junction unmatched. The CDR3: CASKSGGREKLFF. The CDR3 DNA reads as TGTGCCAGCAAGTCAGGGGGCCGTGAAAAACTGTTTTTT.

V is TRBV7-9 and J is TRBJ1-2, with a tentative D call TRBD1 (6 bases). The CDR3 sequence is 14 residues long. Germline CDR1 and CDR2: SEHNR and FQNEAQ (reference sequence). V dropped 5 bases and J dropped 8 bases, with 18 bases sitting between them. The CDR3 region has the DNA TGTGCCAGCAGCCCGTGGACAGCCAATTCCGGCTACACCTTC. It codes for CASSPWTANSGYTF.

This chain uses TRBV6-1 with TRBJ1-2; D is uncertain. Between the trimmed V and J ends, which lost 3 bases and 3 bases, there was a span of 11 bases. The CDR3 loop spans 14 amino acids. Germline CDR1 is MNHNS and CDR2 is SASEGT. The CDR3 loop is CASSEGGLYYGYTF. CDR3 DNA sequence: TGTGCCAGCAGTGAGGGAGGACTCTACTATGGCTACACCTTC.

The chain employs TRBV18 and TRBJ1-1; D is undetermined. From germline, CDR1 is KGHSH and CDR2 LQKENI. The CDR3 is made up of 16 amino acids. Deletions cut 2 bases from V and 0 bases from J, with 13 bases between. CDR3 sequence reads: CASSPAMGSMNTEAFF. The DNA of the CDR3 is TGTGCCAGCTCACCAGCAATGGGCAGCATGAACACTGAAGCTTTCTTT. The full variable domain, rest sourced from reference TRBV18 and TRBJ1-1, is NAGVMQNPRHLVRRRGQEARLRCSPMKGHSHVYWYRQLPEEGLKFMVYLQKENIIDESGMPKERFSAEFPKEGPSILRIQQVVRGDSAAYFCASSPAMGSMNTEAFFGQGTRLTVV.